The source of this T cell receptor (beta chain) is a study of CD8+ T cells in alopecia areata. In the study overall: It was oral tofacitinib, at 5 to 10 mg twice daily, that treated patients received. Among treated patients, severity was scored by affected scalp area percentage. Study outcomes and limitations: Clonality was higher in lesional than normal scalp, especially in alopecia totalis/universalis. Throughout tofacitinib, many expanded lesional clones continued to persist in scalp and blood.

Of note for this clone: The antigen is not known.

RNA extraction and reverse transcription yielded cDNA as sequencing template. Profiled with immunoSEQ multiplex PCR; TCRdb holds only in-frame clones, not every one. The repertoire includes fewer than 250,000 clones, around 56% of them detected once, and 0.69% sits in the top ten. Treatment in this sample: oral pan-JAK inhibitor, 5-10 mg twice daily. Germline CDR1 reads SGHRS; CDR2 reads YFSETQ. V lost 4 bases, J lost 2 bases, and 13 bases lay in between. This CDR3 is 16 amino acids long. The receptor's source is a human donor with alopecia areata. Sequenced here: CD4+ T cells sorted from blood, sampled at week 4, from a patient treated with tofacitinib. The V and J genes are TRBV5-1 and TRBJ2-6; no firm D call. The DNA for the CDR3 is TGCGCCAGCAGCCCCGACGGTACGACTGGGGCCAACGTCCTGACTTTC. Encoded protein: CASSPDGTTGANVLTF.